This T cell receptor (beta chain) was obtained from a study of blood T cell repertoires in COVID-19. Under the authors' procedure: Quantification of nucleated cells was approximated via reference gene primer amplification. TCRdb's copy holds only in-frame clones and misses some; the assay was immunoSEQ multiplex PCR. For V, J and clone size, that table is used; D and trimming come from the DNA. The sample contains some 160,000 clones, 83% of which appear only once. The CDR3 runs 15 residues. Germline V gene data show CDR1 as SEHNR and CDR2 as FQNEAQ (reference sequence). The V and J ends lost 5 bases and 3 bases, in that order; junction bases with no gene match: 8.

Sequencing was done on a sample of peripheral blood. The source is a human donor in a cohort sampled during active COVID-19. The rearrangement links TRBV7-9 to TRBJ2-5, with TRBD2 identical over 8 bases. The CDR3 region is CASSLGRGEKETQYF. The CDR3 nucleotides are TGTGCCAGCAGCCTGGGGCGGGGGGAAAAAGAGACCCAGTACTTC.